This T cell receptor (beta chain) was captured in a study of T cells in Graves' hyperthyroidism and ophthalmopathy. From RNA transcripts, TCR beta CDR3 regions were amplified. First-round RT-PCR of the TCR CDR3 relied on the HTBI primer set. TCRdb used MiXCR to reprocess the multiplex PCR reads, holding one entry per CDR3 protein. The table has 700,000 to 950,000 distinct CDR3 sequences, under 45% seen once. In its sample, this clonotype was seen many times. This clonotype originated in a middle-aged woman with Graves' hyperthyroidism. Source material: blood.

The chain's CDR3 is CASTGDWNTEAFF. The CDR3 DNA follows: TGTGCCAGCACAGGGGACTGGAACACTGAAGCTTTCTTT. This rearrangement joins TRBV2 to TRBJ1-1; maybe TRBD1 (6 bases). In germline, CDR1 is SNHLY, CDR2 FYNNEI. V lost 7 bases to trimming and J lost 1 base, with 10 bases between them. The length of the CDR3 is 13 residues.